This TCR beta chain was sequenced during a study of PD-L1 blockade in urothelial cancer. Looking at the study overall: Atezolizumab (1,200 mg intravenously every 3 weeks) began at some point between 2014 and 2016 for patients. Patients had undergone 0 to 3 prior chemotherapy regimens. Once treatment had started, blood was analyzed at 3 weeks (second dose) and again at 6 weeks. Researchers found blood samples held a median of around 140,000 T cells.

After removal of 5 bases from V and 3 bases from J, the junction contained 13 bases not matched to a gene. Germline loops: CDR1 SQVTM, CDR2 ANQGSEA. This CDR3 region has 15 residues. Clones were read by immunoSEQ multiplex PCR, and TCRdb kept only the in-frame ones, dropping some. This sample carries approximately 48,000 clones, roughly 78% of them seen once, and the ten largest clones take about 10%. Time point in this sample: pretreatment peripheral blood. The TCR sequence derives from a man aged 65 to 85 with urothelial cancer. Sequenced here: PBMCs, sampled around atezolizumab (anti-PD-L1) treatment. This chain joins TRBV29-1 and TRBJ2-7, with 7 nucleotides matching TRBD1. The CDR3 bases are TGCAGCGTTTCCCCTCTTTCAGGGGGTATCTACGAGCAGTACTTC. This codes for CSVSPLSGGIYEQYF.